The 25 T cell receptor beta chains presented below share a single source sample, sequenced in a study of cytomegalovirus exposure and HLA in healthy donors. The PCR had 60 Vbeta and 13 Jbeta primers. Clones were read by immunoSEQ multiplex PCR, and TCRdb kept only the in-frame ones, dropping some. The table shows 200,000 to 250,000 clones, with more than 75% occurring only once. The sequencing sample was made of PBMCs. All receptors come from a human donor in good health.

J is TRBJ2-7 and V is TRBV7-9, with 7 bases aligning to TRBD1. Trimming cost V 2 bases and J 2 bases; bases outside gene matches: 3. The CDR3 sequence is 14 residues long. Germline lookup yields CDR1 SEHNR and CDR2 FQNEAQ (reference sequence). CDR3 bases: TGTGCCAGCAGCTTAACAGGGGATCCCTACGAGCAGTACTTC. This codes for CASSLTGDPYEQYF.

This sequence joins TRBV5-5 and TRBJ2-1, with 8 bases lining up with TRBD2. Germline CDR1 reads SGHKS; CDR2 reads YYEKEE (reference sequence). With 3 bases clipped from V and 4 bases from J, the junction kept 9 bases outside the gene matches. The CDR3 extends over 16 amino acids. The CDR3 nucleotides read TGTGCCAGCAGCTCCATAGCGGGGACTAATTACAATGAGCAGTTCTTC. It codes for CASSSIAGTNYNEQFF.

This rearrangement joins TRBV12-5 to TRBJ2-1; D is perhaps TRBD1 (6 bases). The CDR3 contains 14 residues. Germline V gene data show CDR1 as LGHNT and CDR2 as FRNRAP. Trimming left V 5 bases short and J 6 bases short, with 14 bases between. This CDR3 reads CASGPGTPVNEQFF. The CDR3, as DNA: TGTGCTAGTGGTCCCGGGACACCAGTCAATGAGCAGTTCTTC.

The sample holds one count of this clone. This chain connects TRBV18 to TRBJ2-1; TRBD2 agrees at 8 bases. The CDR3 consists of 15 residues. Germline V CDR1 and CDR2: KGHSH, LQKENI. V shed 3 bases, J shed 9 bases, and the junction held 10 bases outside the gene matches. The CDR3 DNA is TGTGCCAGCTCACCCCCGGGAGGGCCGTCGGGTGAGCAGTTCTTC. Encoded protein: CASSPPGGPSGEQFF.

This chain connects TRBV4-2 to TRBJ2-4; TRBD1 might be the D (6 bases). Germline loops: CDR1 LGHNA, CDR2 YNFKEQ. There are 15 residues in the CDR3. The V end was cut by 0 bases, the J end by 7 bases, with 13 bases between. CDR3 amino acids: CASSQDLSRGNIQYF. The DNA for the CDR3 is TGTGCCAGCAGCCAAGATCTGTCTAGGGGGAACATTCAGTACTTC.

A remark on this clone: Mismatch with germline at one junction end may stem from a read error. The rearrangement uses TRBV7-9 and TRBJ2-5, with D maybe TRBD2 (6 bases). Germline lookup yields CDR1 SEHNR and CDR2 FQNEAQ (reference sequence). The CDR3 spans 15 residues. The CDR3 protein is CSSSSRGSGQETQYF. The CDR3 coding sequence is TGTTCCAGCAGCTCGCGGGGCAGCGGCCAAGAGACCCAGTACTTC.

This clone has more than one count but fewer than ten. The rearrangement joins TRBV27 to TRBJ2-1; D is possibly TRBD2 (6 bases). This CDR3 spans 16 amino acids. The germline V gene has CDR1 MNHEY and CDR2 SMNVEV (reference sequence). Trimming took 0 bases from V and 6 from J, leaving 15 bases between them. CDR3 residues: CASSLSGLGGSNEQFF. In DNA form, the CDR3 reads TGTGCCAGCAGTTTATCCGGTCTGGGAGGATCCAATGAGCAGTTCTTC.

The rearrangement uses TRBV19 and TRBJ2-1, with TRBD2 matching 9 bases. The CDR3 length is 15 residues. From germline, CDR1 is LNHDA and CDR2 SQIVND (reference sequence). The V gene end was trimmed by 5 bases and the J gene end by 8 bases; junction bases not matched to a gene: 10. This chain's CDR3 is CASSVGGGVRHEQFF. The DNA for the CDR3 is TGTGCCAGTAGTGTCGGCGGGGGGGTTCGGCATGAGCAGTTCTTC.

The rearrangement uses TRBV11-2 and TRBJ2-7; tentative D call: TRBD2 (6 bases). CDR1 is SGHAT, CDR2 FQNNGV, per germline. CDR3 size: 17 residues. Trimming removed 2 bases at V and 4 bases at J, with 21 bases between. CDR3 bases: TGTGCCAGCAGCTTACGGGGGACCGTTTGGGTGTTATACGAGCAGTACTTC. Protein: CASSLRGTVWVLYEQYF.

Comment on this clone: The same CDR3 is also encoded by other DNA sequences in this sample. The CDR3 nucleotides are TGTGCCAGCAGTTTACGGGGGGATACGCAGTATTTT. It is translated as CASSLRGDTQYF. The J gene is TRBJ2-3, the V gene TRBV27; D perhaps matches TRBD2 (6 bases). Germline CDR1 is MNHEY and CDR2 is SMNVEV (reference sequence). The CDR3 has 12 residues. V lost 2 bases to trimming and J lost 6 bases, with 6 bases between them.

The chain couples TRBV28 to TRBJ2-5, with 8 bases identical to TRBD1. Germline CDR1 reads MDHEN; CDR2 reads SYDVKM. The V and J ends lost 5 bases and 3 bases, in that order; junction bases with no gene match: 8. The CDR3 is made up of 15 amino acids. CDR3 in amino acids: CASSQNGQGEETQYF. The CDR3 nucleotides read TGTGCCAGCAGTCAAAACGGACAGGGTGAAGAGACCCAGTACTTC.

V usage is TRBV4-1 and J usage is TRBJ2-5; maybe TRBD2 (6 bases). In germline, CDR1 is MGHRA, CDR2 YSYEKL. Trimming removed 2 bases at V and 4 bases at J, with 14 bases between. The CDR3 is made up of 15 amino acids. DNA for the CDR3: TGCGCCAGCAGCCAACCCACCGGGAGTGGAGAGACCCAGTACTTC. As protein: CASSQPTGSGETQYF.

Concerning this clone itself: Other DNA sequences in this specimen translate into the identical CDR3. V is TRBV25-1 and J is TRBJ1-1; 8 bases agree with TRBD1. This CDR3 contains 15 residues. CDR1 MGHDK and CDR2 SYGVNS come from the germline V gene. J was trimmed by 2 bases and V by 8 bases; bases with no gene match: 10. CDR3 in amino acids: CASRAHGQGNTEAFF. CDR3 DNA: TGTGCCAGCCGGGCGCACGGACAGGGAAACACTGAAGCTTTCTTT. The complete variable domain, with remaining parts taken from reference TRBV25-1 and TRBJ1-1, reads EADIYQTPRYLVIGTGKKITLECSQTMGHDKMYWYQQDPGMELHLIHYSYGVNSTEKGDLSSESTVSRIRTEHFPLTLESARPSHTSQYLCASRAHGQGNTEAFFGQGTRLTVV.

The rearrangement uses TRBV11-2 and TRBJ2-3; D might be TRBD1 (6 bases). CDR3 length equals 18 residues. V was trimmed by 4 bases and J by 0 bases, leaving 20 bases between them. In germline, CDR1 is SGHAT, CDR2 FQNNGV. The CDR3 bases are TGTGCCAGCAGCTCCCTAAGGGTACGACAGGCGAGCACAGATACGCAGTATTTT. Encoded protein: CASSSLRVRQASTDTQYF.

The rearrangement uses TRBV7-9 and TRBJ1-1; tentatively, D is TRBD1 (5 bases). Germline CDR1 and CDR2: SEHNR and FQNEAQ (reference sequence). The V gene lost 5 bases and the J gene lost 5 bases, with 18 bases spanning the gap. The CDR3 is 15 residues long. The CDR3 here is CASSQLEGAETEAFF. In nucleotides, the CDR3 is TGTGCCAGCAGCCAGCTTGAAGGGGCGGAGACTGAAGCTTTCTTT. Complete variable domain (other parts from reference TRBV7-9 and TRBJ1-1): DTGVSQNPRHKITKRGQNVTFRCDPISEHNRLYWYRQTLGQGPEFLTYFQNEAQLEKSRLLSDRFSAERPKGSFSTLEIQRTEQGDSAMYLCASSQLEGAETEAFFGQGTRLTVV.

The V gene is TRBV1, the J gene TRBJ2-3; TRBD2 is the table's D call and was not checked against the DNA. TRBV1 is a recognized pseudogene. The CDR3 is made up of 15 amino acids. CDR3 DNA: TGCACCAGCAGCCGAAAGCGGGGGAGCACAGATACGCAGTATTTT. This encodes CTSSRKRGSTDTQYF.

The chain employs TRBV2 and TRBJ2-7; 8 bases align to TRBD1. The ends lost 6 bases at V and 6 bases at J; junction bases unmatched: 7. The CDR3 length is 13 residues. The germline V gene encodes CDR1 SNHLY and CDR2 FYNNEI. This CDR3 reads CASSLTGAGEQYF. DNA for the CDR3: TGTGCCAGCAGCTTGACAGGGGCTGGCGAGCAGTACTTC.

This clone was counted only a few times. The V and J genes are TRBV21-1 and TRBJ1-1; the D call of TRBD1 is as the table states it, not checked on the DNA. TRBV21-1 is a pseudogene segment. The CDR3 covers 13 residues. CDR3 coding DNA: TGTGCCAGCAGCAAGGACAGGAGCACTGAAGCTTTCTTT. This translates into CASSKDRSTEAFF.

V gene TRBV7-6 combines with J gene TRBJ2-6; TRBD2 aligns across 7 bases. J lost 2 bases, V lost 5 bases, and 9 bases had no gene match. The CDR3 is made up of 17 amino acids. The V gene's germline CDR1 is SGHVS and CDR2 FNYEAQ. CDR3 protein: CASSPLGGVTGANVLTF. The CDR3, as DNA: TGTGCCAGCAGCCCCCTTGGGGGGGTAACTGGGGCCAACGTCCTGACTTTC.

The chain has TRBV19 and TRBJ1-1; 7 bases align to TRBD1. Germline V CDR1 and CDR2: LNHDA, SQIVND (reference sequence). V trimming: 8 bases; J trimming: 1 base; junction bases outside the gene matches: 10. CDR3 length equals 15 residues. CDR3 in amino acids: CASDQNRGGNTEAFF. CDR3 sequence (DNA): TGTGCCAGTGACCAGAACAGGGGTGGGAACACTGAAGCTTTCTTT.

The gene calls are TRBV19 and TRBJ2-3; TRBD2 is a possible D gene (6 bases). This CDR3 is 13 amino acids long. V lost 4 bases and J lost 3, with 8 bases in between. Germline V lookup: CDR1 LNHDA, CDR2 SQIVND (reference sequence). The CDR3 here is CASSSGGTDTQYF. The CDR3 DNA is TGTGCCAGTAGTAGTGGGGGGACAGATACGCAGTATTTT.

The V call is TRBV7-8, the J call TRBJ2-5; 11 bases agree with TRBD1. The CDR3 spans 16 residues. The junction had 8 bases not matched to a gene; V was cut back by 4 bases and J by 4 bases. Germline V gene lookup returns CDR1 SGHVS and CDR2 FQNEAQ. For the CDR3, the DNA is TGTGCCAGCAGCTCCGCCCGAGGGACAGGGGGAGAGACCCAGTACTTC. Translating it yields CASSSARGTGGETQYF.

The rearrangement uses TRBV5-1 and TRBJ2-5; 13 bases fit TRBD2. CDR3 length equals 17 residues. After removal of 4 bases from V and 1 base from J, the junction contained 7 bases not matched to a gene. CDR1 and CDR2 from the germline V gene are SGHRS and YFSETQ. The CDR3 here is CASSAGLAGKGQETQYF. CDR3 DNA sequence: TGCGCCAGCAGCGCGGGACTAGCGGGAAAAGGCCAAGAGACCCAGTACTTC.

The CDR3: CASSLLAGGVSYEQYF. Written as DNA, the CDR3 is TGCGCCAGCAGCTTGCTAGCGGGAGGGGTTTCCTACGAGCAGTACTTC. The J gene is TRBJ2-7, the V gene TRBV5-1; 12 nucleotides align to TRBD2. The CDR3 loop spans 16 amino acids. J gave up 1 base and V 1 base, and 3 bases lay outside the gene matches. Germline CDR1 SGHRS, CDR2 YFSETQ.

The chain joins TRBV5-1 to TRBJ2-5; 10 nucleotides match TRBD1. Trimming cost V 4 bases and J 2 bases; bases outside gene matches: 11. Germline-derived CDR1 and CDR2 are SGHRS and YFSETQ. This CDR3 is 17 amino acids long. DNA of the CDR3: TGCGCCAGCAGCGGGGGGACAGGGGCGAAAAAACAAGAGACCCAGTACTTC. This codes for CASSGGTGAKKQETQYF.